The 5 T cell receptor beta chains below were found in one sample sequenced in a study of blood T cells in healthy people across ages. A second PCR of roughly 7 to 11 cycles used a sample-barcoded 5' primer and a J-beta primer mix. TCRdb redid the calling of the 5' RACE reads with MiXCR, one entry per CDR3 protein. Here the sample spans about 510,000 distinct CDR3 sequences, over 25% being singletons. These data are also associated with another study on T cells of mothers and their children.

Sequencing used blood. The receptors were gathered from a boy aged 2-15 years in good health.

In this sample, this clonotype turned up a few times. The chain couples TRBV5-6 to TRBJ2-1, with 8 bases identical to TRBD2. CDR3 length equals 18 residues. Per the germline V gene, CDR1 is SGHDT and CDR2 is YYEEEE. The V segment lost 4 bases and the J segment 6 bases; nucleotides outside the gene matches: 18. CDR3 DNA: TGTGCCAGCAGCCGGGGCGGTCGGGCCCTAGCGGGTTTCAATGAGCAGTTCTTC. This translates into CASSRGGRALAGFNEQFF.

DNA of the CDR3: TGTGCCACCAGCAGAGATTTGACTAGCGGAATCGGCGAGCAGTACTTC. Translating gives CATSRDLTSGIGEQYF. This sequence joins TRBV15 and TRBJ2-5; 9 bases are a match to TRBD2. Judging by the DNA end, TRBJ2-7 fits better; the J call may be wrong. This CDR3 has 16 residues. CDR1 and CDR2 from the germline V gene are LNHNV and YYDKDF (reference sequence).

This clonotype has a handful of counts. The rearrangement joins TRBV7-2 to TRBJ2-1, with D possibly called TRBD1 or TRBD2 (5 bases each). Trimming took off 5 bases at V and 3 bases at J, with 11 bases between the two ends. This CDR3 is built from 14 residues. CDR1 and CDR2 from the germline V gene are SGHTA and FQGNSA. CDR3 sequence (DNA): TGTGCCAGCAGCCCCGGGACCATCTACAATGAGCAGTTCTTC. It yields the protein CASSPGTIYNEQFF.

This clonotype was picked up a small number of times. This chain joins TRBV6-5 and TRBJ1-1; D is unresolved. Between the trimmed V and J ends, which lost 7 bases and 4 bases, there was a span of 13 bases. The V gene's germline CDR1 is MNHEY and CDR2 SVGAGI. This CDR3 region has 13 residues. DNA for the CDR3: TGTGCCAGCAAACGGGCGAGGGTCACTGAAGCTTTCTTT. Protein product: CASKRARVTEAFF.

This clonotype was seen more than once but under ten times. The J gene is TRBJ2-1, the V gene TRBV6-1; 8 positions agree with TRBD1. The J call is uncertain, as TRBJ2-7 better fits the DNA end. Germline loops: CDR1 MNHNS, CDR2 SASEGT. The CDR3 is 15 residues long. The CDR3: CASSEAWTGLYEQYF. The CDR3 DNA follows: TGTGCCAGCAGTGAAGCTTGGACAGGGCTCTACGAGCAGTACTTC.